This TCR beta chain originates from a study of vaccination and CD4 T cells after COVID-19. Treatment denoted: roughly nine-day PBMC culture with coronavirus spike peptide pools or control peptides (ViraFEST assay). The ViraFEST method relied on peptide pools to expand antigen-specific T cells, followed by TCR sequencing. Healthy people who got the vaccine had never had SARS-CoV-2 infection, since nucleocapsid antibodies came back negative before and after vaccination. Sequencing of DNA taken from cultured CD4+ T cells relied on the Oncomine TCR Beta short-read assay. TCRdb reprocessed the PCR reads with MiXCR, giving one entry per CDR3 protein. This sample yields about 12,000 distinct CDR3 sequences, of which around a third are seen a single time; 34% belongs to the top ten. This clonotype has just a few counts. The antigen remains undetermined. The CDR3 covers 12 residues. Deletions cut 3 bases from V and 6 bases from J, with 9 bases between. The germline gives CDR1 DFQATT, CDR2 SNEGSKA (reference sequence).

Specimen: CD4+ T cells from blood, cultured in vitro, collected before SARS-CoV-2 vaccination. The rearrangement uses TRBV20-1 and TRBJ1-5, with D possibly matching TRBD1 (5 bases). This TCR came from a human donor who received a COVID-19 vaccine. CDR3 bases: TGCAGTGCTAGTGGGGGGAGTCAGCCCCAGCATTTT. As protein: CSASGGSQPQHF.